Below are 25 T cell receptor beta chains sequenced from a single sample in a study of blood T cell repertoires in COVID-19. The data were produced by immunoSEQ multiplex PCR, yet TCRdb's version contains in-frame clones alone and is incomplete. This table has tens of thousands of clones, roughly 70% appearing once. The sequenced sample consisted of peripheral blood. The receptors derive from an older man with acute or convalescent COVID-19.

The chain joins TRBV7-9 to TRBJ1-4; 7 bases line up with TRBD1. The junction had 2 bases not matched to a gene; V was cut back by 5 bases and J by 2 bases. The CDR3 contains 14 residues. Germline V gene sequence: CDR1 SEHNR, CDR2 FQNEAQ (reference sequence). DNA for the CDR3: TGTGCCAGCAGCGGACAGGCCACTAATGAAAAACTGTTTTTT. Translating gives CASSGQATNEKLFF.

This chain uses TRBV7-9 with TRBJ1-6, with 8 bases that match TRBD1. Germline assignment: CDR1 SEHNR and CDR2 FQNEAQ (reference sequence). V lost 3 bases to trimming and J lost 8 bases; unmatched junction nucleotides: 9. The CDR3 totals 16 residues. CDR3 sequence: CASSLLLGQGHSPLHF. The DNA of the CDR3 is TGTGCCAGCAGCTTGTTATTAGGACAGGGACATTCACCCCTCCACTTT.

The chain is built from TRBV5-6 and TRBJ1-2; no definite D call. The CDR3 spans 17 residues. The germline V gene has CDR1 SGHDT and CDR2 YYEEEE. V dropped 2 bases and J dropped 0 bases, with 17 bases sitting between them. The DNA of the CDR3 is TGTGCCAGCAGCTTCGTCGGAGACCGGCCAGCTAACTATGGCTACACCTTC. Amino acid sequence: CASSFVGDRPANYGYTF. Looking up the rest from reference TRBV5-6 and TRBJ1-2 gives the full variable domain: DAGVTQSPTHLIKTRGQQVTLRCSPKSGHDTVSWYQQALGQGPQFIFQYYEEEERQRGNFPDRFSGHQFPNYSSELNVNALLLGDSALYLCASSFVGDRPANYGYTFGSGTRLTVV.

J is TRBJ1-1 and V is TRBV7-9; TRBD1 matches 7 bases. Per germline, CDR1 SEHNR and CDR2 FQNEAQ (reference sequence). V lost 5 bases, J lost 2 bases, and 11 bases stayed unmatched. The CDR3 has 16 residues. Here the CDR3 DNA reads TGTGCCAGCAGCCCTGAAATCGGGACAGTAAACACTGAAGCTTTCTTT. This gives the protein CASSPEIGTVNTEAFF. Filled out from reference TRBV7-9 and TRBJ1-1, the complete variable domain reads DTGVSQNPRHKITKRGQNVTFRCDPISEHNRLYWYRQTLGQGPEFLTYFQNEAQLEKSRLLSDRFSAERPKGSFSTLEIQRTEQGDSAMYLCASSPEIGTVNTEAFFGQGTRLTVV.

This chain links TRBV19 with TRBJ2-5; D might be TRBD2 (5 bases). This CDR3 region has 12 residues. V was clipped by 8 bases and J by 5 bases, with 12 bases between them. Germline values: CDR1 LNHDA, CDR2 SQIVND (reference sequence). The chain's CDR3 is CASRASRETQYF. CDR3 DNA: TGTGCCAGTCGAGCTAGCCGGGAGACCCAGTACTTC.

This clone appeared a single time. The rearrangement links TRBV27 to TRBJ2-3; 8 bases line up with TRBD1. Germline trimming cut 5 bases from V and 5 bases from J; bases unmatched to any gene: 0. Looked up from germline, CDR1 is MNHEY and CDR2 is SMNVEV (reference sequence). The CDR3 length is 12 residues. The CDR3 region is CASSTGGDTQYF. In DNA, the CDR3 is TGTGCCAGCAGTACAGGGGGAGATACGCAGTATTTT.

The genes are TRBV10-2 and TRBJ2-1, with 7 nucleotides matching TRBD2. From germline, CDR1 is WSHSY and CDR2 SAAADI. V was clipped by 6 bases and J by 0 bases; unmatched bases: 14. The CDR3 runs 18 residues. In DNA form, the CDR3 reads TGCGCCAGCAGAGTAGCGGGCCCAATATTCAGCTCCTACAATGAGCAGTTCTTC. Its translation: CASRVAGPIFSSYNEQFF.

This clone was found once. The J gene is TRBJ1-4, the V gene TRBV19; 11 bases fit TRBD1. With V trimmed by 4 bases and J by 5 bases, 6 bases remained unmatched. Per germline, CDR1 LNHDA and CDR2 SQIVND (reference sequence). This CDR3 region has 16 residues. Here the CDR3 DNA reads TGTGCCAGTAGTAACCGGGACAGGGGGTTAAATGAAAAACTGTTTTTT. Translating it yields CASSNRDRGLNEKLFF. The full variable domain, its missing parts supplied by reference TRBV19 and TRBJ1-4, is DGGITQSPKYLFRKEGQNVTLSCEQNLNHDAMYWYRQDPGQGLRLIYYSQIVNDFQKGDIAEGYSVSREKKESFPLTVTSAQKNPTAFYLCASSNRDRGLNEKLFFGSGTQLSVL.

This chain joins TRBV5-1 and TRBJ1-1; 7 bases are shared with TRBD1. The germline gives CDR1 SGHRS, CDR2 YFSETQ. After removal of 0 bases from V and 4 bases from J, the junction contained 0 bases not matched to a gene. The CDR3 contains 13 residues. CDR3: CASSLDRGTEAFF. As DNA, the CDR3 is TGCGCCAGCAGCTTGGACAGGGGCACTGAAGCTTTCTTT.

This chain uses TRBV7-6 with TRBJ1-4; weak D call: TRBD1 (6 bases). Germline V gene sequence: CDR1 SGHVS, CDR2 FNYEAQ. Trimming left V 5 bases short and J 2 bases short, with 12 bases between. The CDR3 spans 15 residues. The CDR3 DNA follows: TGTGCCAGCAGCGTCGACAGGAGTACTAATGAAAAACTGTTTTTT. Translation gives CASSVDRSTNEKLFF.

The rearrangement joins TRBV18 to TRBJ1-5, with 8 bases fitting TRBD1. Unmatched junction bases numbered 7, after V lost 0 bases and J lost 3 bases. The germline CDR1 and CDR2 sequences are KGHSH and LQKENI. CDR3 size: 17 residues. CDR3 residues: CASSPPLAGGFNQPQHF. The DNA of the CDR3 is TGTGCCAGCTCACCACCGTTGGCAGGGGGCTTCAATCAGCCCCAGCATTTT.

CDR3 coding DNA: TGTGCCAGCAGCGTAGAACAGGGGGCTAGCGGGGAGCTGTTTTTT. It yields the protein CASSVEQGASGELFF. This rearrangement joins TRBV9 to TRBJ2-2; TRBD1 matches at 9 bases. This CDR3 comprises 15 residues. CDR1 SGDLS and CDR2 YYNGEE come from the germline V gene. Trimming at V came to 0 bases and at J to 7 bases, leaving 4 bases not matched to a gene. Looking up the rest from reference TRBV9 and TRBJ2-2 gives the full variable domain: DSGVTQTPKHLITATGQRVTLRCSPRSGDLSVYWYQQSLDQGLQFLIQYYNGEERAKGNILERFSAQQFPDLHSELNLSSLELGDSALYFCASSVEQGASGELFFGEGSRLTVL.

The CDR3 loop is CASSIRQGVYNEQFF. For the CDR3, the DNA is TGTGCCAGTAGTATCCGGCAGGGGGTATACAATGAGCAGTTCTTC. The chain combines TRBV19 with TRBJ2-1; 7 bases map to TRBD1. The CDR3 loop spans 15 amino acids. Per germline, CDR1 LNHDA and CDR2 SQIVND (reference sequence). V shed 3 bases, J shed 4 bases, and the junction held 6 bases outside the gene matches. The complete variable domain, with remaining parts taken from reference TRBV19 and TRBJ2-1, reads DGGITQSPKYLFRKEGQNVTLSCEQNLNHDAMYWYRQDPGQGLRLIYYSQIVNDFQKGDIAEGYSVSREKKESFPLTVTSAQKNPTAFYLCASSIRQGVYNEQFFGPGTRLTVL.

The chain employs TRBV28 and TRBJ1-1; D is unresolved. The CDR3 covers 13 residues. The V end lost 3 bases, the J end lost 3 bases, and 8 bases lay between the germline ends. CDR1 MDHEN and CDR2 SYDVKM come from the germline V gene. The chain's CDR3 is CASSFQVYTEAFF. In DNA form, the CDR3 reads TGTGCCAGCAGTTTTCAGGTGTACACTGAAGCTTTCTTT. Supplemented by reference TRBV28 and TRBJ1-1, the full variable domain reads DVKVTQSSRYLVKRTGEKVFLECVQDMDHENMFWYRQDPGLGLRLIYFSYDVKMKEKGDIPEGYSVSREKKERFSLILESASTNQTSMYLCASSFQVYTEAFFGQGTRLTVV.

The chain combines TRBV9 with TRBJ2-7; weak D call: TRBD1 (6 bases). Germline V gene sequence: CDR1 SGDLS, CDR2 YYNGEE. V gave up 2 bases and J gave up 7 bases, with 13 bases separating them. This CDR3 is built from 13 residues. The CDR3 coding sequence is TGTGCCAGCAGCGTCCGTTTAGGGGGAGAGCAGTACTTC. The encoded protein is CASSVRLGGEQYF.

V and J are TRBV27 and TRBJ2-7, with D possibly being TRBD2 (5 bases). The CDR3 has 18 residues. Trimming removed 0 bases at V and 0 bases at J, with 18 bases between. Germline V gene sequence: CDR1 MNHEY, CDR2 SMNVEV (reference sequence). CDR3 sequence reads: CASSLSGVPSELSYEQYF. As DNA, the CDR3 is TGTGCCAGCAGTTTATCGGGAGTGCCCTCAGAACTCTCCTACGAGCAGTACTTC.

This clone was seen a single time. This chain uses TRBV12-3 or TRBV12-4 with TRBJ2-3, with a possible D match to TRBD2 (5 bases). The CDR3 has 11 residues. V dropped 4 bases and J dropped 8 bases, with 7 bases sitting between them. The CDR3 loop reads CASSSAGTQYF. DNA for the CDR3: TGTGCCAGCAGTTCCGCGGGTACGCAGTATTTT.

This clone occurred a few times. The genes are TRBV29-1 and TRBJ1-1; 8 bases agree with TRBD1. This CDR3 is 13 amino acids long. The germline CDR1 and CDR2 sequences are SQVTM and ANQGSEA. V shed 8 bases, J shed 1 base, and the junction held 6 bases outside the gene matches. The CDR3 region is CSSQGARNTEAFF. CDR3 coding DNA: TGCAGCTCCCAGGGGGCGCGGAACACTGAAGCTTTCTTT.

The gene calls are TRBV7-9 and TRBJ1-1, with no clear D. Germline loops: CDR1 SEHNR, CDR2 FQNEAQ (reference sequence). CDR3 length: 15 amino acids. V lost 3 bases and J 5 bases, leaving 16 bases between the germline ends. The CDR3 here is CASSLGLQTGTEAFF. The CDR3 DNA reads TGTGCCAGCAGCTTGGGCCTACAAACGGGGACTGAAGCTTTCTTT.

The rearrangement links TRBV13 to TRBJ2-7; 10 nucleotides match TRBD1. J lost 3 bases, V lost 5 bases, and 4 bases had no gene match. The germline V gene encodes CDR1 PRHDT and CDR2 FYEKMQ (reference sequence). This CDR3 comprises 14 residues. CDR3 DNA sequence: TGTGCCAGCAGCCGCCGGGACAGGGGCTACGAGCAGTACTTC. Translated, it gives CASSRRDRGYEQYF.

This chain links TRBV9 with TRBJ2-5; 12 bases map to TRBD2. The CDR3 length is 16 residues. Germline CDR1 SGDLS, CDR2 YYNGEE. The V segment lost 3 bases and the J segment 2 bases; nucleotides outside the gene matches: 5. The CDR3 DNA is TGTGCCAGCAGCGAGACTAGCGGGAGCCTACAAGAGACCCAGTACTTC. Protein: CASSETSGSLQETQYF.

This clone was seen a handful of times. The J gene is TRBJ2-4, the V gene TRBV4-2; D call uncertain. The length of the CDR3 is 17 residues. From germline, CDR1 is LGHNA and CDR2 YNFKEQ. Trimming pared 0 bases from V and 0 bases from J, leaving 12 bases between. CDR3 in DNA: TGTGCCAGCAGCCAAGATTCCGTACAGCTAGCCAAAAACATTCAGTACTTC. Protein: CASSQDSVQLAKNIQYF.

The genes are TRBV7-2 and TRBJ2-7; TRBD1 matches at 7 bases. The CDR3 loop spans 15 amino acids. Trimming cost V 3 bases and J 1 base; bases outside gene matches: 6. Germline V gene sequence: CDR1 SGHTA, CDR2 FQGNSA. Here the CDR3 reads CASSLTGPPSYEQYF. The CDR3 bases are TGTGCCAGCAGCTTGACAGGGCCCCCTTCCTACGAGCAGTACTTC.

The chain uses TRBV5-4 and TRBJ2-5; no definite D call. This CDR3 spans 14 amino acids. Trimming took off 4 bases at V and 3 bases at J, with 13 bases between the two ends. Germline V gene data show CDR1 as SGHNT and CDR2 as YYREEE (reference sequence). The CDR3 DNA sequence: TGTGCCAGCAGCCCAGAATACAGTAAAGAGACCCAGTACTTC. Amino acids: CASSPEYSKETQYF.

CDR3 sequence: CASSPQGLTPPFSYEQYF. The DNA of the CDR3 is TGTGCCAGCAGCCCGCAAGGACTAACCCCTCCCTTCTCCTACGAGCAGTACTTC. The gene calls are TRBV7-3 and TRBJ2-7, with D perhaps TRBD2 (6 bases). The germline V gene encodes CDR1 SGHTA and CDR2 FQGTGA. The CDR3 spans 18 residues. V lost 5 bases and J 0 bases, leaving 23 bases between the germline ends.